The present TCR beta chain was sequenced within a study of blood T cell repertoires in COVID-19. Background on the study: The study drew acute and convalescent COVID-19 samples from the United States, Italy and Spain. Sample material is recorded as cDNA or gDNA derived from T cells, B-cell-depleted T cells, or PBMCs.

This clone has only a few counts. Study processing details: Estimates of nucleated cell counts were drawn from the amplification of reference gene primers. Assay used: immunoSEQ multiplex PCR; TCRdb lists only in-frame clones, some missing. V and J calls and clone size are given by that table; D and trimming were obtained from the DNA. In the table there are approximately 170,000 clones, roughly 80% of which are singletons. The source material was peripheral blood. This TCR derives from a woman aged 80 or over with acute or convalescent COVID-19.

DNA of the CDR3: TGTGCCAGCAGCCGGGGGGGATCCTATAATTCACCCCTCCACTTT. It is translated as CASSRGGSYNSPLHF. The V gene is TRBV14, the J gene TRBJ1-6, with D tentatively TRBD1 (5 bases). This CDR3 comprises 15 residues. V dropped 4 bases and J dropped 1 base, with 8 bases sitting between them. Germline lookup yields CDR1 SGHDN and CDR2 FVKESK.